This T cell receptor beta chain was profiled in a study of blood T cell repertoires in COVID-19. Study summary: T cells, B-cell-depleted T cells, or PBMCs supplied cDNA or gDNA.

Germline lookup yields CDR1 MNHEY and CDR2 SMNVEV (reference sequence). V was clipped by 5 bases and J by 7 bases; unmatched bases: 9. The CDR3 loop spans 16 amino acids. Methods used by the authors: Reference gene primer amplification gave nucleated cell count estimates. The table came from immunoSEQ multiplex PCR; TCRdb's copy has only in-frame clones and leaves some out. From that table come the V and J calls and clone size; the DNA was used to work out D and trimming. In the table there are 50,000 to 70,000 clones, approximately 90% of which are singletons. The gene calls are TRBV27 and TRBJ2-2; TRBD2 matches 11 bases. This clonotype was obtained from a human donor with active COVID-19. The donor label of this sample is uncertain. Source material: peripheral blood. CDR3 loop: CASSPLAGAGIGELFF. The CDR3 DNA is TGTGCCAGCAGTCCACTAGCGGGAGCGGGAATCGGGGAGCTGTTTTTT.